What follows describes a single T cell receptor (beta chain). The antigen is unknown. The data were obtained in a study of neoadjuvant nivolumab and ipilimumab in lung cancer. The protocol was immunoSEQ multiplex PCR, while the TCRdb copy is restricted to in-frame clones and leaves out a portion. The table lists about 15,000 clones, approximately 68% of them singletons, with roughly 24% in the top ten. Overall study findings and caveats: Only a small number of samples underwent TCR sequencing.

Germline CDR1 is KGHSH and CDR2 is LQKENI. V lost 4 bases and J lost 0; bases outside the gene matches: 9. The CDR3 length is 16 residues. V usage is TRBV18 and J usage is TRBJ2-7, with 7 bases matching TRBD1. The specimen was peripheral blood, collected after neoadjuvant nivolumab, alone or with ipilimumab, at or shortly before surgery. This clonotype was obtained from an adult with non-small cell lung cancer. CDR3 loop: CASSQGQVGSSYEQYF. For the CDR3, the DNA is TGTGCCAGCTCACAAGGACAGGTAGGAAGCTCCTACGAGCAGTACTTC.